This TCR beta chain derives from a study of type 1 regulatory T cells. Trimming cost V 8 bases and J 8 bases, with 22 bases left between them. The CDR3 covers 15 residues. Germline V gives CDR1 SGHTA, CDR2 FQGNSA. Worth noting for this clonotype: The antigen is unknown.

A single record per CDR3 protein comes from TCRdb applying MiXCR to the reads. The sample yields tens of thousands of distinct CDR3 sequences, 10% to 15% seen once. Sequencing was performed on cultured non-Tr1 T cells, either the whole culture or a sorted T cell fraction (not recorded which). The V gene is TRBV7-2, the J gene TRBJ2-1, with D maybe TRBD1 (6 bases). This clonotype was sampled from a human donor in good health. CDR3 loop: CASSKQQGITDEQFF. The DNA for the CDR3 is TGTGCCAGCTCGAAGCAACAGGGTATTACAGATGAGCAGTTCTTC.